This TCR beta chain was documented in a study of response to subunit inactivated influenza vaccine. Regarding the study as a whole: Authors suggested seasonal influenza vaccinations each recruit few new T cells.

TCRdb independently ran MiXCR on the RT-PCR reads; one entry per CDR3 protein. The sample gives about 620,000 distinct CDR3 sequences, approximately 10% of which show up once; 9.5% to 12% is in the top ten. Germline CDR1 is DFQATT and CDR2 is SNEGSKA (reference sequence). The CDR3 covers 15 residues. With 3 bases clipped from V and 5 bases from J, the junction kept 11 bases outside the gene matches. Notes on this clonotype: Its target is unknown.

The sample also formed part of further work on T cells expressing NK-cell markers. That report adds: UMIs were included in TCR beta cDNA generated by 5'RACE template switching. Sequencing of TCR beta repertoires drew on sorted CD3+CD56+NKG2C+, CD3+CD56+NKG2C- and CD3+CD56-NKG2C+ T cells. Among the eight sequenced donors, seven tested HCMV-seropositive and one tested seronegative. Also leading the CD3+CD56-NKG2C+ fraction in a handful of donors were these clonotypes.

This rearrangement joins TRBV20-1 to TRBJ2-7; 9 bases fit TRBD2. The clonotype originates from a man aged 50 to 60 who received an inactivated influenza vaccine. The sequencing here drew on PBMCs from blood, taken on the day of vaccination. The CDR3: CSARSSGTPPHEQYF. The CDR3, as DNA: TGCAGTGCTAGGTCTAGCGGGACCCCCCCCCACGAGCAGTACTTC.